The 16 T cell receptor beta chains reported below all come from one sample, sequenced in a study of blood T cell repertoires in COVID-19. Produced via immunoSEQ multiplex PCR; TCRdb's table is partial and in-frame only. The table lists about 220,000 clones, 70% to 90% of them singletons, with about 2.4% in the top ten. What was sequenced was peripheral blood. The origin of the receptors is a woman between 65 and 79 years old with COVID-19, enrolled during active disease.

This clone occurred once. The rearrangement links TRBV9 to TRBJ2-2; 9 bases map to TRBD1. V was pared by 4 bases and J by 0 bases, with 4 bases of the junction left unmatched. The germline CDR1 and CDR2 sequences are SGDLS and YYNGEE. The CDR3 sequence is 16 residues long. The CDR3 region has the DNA TGTGCCAGCAGCACCCGGGACAGGGCGAACACCGGGGAGCTGTTTTTT. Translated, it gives CASSTRDRANTGELFF.

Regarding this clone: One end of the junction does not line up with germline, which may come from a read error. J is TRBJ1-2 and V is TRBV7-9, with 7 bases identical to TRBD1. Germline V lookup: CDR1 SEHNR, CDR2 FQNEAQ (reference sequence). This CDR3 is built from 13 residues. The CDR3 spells CASSLNQGGSIWF. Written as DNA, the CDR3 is TGTGCCAGCAGCTTAAATCAGGGGGGTAGTATCTGGTTC.

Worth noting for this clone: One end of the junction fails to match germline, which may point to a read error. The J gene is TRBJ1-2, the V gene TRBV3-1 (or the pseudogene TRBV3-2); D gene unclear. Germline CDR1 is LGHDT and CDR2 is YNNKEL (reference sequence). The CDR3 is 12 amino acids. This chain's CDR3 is CASSQPNSGYTF. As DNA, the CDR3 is TGTGCCAGCAGCCAACCTAACTCTGGCTACACCTTC.

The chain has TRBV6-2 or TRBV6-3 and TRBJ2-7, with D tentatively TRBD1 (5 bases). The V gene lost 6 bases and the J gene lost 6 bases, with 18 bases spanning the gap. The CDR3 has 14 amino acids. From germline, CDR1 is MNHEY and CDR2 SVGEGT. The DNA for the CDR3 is TGTGCCAGCAGCCTACTGGGCAGGGTCGGCGAGCAGTACTTC. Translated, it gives CASSLLGRVGEQYF.

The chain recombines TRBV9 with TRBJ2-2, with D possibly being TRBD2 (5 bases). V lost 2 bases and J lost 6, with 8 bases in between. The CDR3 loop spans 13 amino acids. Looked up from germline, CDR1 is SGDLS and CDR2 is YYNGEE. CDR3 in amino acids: CASSVGDPGELFF. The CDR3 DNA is TGTGCCAGCAGCGTCGGGGATCCCGGGGAGCTGTTTTTT.

The CDR3 loop is CASSLGGHFEQYF. Written as DNA, the CDR3 is TGTGCCAGCAGCTTAGGTGGACACTTCGAGCAGTACTTC. The J gene is TRBJ2-7, the V gene TRBV7-2, with D possibly TRBD1 on 5 matching bases. CDR3 length: 13 residues. Looked up from germline, CDR1 is SGHTA and CDR2 is FQGNSA. V was clipped by 1 base and J by 6 bases, with 10 bases between them.

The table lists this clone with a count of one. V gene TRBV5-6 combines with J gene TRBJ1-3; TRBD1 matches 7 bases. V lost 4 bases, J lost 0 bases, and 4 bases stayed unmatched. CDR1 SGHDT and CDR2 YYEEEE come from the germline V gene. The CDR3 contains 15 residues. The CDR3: CASSIGTVSGNTIYF. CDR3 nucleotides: TGTGCCAGCAGCATAGGGACAGTCTCTGGAAACACCATATATTTT.

The CDR3 DNA is TGTGCCAGCAGTCAAGGACAGGGGGTATGGACCGGGGAGCTGTTTTTT. It is translated as CASSQGQGVWTGELFF. The chain is built from TRBV6-2 or TRBV6-3 and TRBJ2-2, with TRBD1 matching 10 bases. CDR1 and CDR2 (germline): MNHEY, SVGEGT. This CDR3 has 16 amino acids. V lost 5 bases to trimming and J lost 5 bases; unmatched junction nucleotides: 8.

The CDR3 DNA is TGTGCCACCAGTTCAGGACAGGGGGCCTACGAGCAGTACTTC. It specifies CATSSGQGAYEQYF. The chain couples TRBV24-1 to TRBJ2-7; 10 bases agree with TRBD1. After removal of 6 bases from V and 2 bases from J, the junction contained 3 bases not matched to a gene. CDR1 and CDR2 (germline): KGHDR, SFDVKD. The CDR3 runs to 14 residues.

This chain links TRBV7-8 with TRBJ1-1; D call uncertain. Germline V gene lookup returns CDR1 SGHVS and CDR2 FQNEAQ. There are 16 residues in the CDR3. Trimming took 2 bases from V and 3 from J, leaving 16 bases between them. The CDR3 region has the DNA TGTGCCAGCAGCTTAATCCTGCTCGGGAGGGACACTGAAGCTTTCTTT. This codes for CASSLILLGRDTEAFF.

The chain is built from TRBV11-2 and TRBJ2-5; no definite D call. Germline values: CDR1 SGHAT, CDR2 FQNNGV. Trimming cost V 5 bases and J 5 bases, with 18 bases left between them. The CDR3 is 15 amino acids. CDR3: CASSVLLEIGETQYF. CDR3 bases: TGTGCCAGCAGCGTACTACTGGAGATTGGGGAGACCCAGTACTTC.

The CDR3 DNA is TGCGCCAGCAGCCAAGGGAGGGGGGGCGATGTCAATGAGCAGTTCTTC. It is translated as CASSQGRGGDVNEQFF. The rearrangement uses TRBV4-1 and TRBJ2-1; TRBD2 might be the D (7 bases). This CDR3 has 16 residues. The germline V gene encodes CDR1 MGHRA and CDR2 YSYEKL. The V end lost 1 base, the J end lost 6 bases, and 16 bases lay between the germline ends.

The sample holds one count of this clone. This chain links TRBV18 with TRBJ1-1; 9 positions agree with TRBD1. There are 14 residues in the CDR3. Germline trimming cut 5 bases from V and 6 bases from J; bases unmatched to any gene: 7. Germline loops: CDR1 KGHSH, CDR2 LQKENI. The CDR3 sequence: CASSLPGQGPEAFF. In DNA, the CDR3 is TGTGCCAGCTCATTACCGGGACAGGGTCCTGAAGCTTTCTTT.

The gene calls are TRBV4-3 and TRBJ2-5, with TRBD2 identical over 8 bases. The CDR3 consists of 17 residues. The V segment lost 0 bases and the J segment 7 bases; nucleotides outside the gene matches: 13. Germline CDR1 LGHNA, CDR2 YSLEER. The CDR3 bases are TGCGCCAGCAGCCAAGAGCCAGCGGGGGCCCAATGGGGGACCCAGTACTTC. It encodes CASSQEPAGAQWGTQYF.

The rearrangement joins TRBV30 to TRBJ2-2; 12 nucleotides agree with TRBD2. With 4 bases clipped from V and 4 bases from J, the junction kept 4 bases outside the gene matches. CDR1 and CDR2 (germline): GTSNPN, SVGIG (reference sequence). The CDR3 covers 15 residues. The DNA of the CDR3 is TGTGCCTGGACGGGGACTAGCGGGCCCACCGGGGAGCTGTTTTTT. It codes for CAWTGTSGPTGELFF.

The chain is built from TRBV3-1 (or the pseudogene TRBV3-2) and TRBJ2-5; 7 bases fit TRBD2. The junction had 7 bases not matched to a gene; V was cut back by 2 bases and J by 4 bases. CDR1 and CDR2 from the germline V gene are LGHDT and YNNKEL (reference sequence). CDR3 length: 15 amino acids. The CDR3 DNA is TGTGCCAGCAGCCAACACACGGGGGGTGGAGAGACCCAGTACTTC. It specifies CASSQHTGGGETQYF.